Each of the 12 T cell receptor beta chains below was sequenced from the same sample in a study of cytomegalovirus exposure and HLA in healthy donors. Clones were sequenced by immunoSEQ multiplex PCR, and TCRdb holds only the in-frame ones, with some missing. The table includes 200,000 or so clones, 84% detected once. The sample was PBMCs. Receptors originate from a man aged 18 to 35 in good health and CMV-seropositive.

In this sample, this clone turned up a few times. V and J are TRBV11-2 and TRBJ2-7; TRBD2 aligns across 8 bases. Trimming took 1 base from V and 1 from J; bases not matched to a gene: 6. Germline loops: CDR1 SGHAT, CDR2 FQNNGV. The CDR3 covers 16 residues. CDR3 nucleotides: TGTGCCAGCAGCTTAGCCCCTAGCGGGCCGTCCTACGAGCAGTACTTC. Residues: CASSLAPSGPSYEQYF.

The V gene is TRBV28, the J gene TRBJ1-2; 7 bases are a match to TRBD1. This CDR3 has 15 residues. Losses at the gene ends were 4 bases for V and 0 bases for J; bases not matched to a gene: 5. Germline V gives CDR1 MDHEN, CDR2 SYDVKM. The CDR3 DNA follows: TGTGCCAGCAGTTACAGGGGCCTAGCTAACTATGGCTACACCTTC. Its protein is CASSYRGLANYGYTF.

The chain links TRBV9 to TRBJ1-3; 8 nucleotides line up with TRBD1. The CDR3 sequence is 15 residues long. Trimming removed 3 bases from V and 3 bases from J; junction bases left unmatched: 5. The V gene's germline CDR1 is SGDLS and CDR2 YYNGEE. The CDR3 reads CASSDDGTGGNTIYF. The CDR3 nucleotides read TGTGCCAGCAGCGACGACGGGACAGGTGGAAACACCATATATTTT. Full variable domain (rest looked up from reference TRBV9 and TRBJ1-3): DSGVTQTPKHLITATGQRVTLRCSPRSGDLSVYWYQQSLDQGLQFLIQYYNGEERAKGNILERFSAQQFPDLHSELNLSSLELGDSALYFCASSDDGTGGNTIYFGEGSWLTVV.

The DNA for the CDR3 is TGTGCCTGGAGTGCTGCCATGAGCTCCTACAATGAGCAGTTCTTC. Encoded protein: CAWSAAMSSYNEQFF. The gene calls are TRBV30 and TRBJ2-1; no definite D call. Germline loops: CDR1 GTSNPN, CDR2 SVGIG (reference sequence). The CDR3 has 15 residues. V shed 1 base and J shed 0 bases, with 10 bases lying between them.

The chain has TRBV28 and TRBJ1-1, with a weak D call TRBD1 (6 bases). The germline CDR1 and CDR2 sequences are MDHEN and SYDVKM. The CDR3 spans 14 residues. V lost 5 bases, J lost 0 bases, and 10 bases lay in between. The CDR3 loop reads CASSPGTLNTEAFF. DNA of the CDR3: TGTGCCAGCAGTCCGGGGACATTGAACACTGAAGCTTTCTTT.

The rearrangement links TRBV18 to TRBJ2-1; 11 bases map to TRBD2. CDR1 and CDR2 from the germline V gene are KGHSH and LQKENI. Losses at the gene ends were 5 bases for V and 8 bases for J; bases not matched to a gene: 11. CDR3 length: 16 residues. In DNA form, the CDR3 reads TGTGCCAGCTCATCCCAACTAGCGGGAGTGGTATATGAGCAGTTCTTC. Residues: CASSSQLAGVVYEQFF. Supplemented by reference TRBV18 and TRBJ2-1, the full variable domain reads NAGVMQNPRHLVRRRGQEARLRCSPMKGHSHVYWYRQLPEEGLKFMVYLQKENIIDESGMPKERFSAEFPKEGPSILRIQQVVRGDSAAYFCASSSQLAGVVYEQFFGPGTRLTVL.

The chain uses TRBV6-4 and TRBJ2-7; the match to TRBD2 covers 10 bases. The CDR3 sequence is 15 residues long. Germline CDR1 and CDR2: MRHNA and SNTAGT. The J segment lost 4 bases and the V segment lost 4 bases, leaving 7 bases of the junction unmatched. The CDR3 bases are TGTGCCAGCAGTGGGGCTAGCGGGAGAGCGTACGAGCAGTACTTC. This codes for CASSGASGRAYEQYF.

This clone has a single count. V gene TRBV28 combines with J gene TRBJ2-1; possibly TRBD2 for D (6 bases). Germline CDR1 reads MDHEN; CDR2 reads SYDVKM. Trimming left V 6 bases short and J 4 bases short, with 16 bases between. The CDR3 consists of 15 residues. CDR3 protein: CASSPRTILYNEQFF. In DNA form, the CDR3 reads TGTGCCAGCAGCCCCCGGACTATTCTTTACAATGAGCAGTTCTTC.

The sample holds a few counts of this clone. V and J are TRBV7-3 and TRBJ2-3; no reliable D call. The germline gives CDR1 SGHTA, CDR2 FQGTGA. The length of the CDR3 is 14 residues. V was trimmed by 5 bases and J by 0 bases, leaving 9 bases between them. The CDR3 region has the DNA TGTGCCAGCAGCCCTGGGCCCAGCACAGATACGCAGTATTTT. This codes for CASSPGPSTDTQYF.

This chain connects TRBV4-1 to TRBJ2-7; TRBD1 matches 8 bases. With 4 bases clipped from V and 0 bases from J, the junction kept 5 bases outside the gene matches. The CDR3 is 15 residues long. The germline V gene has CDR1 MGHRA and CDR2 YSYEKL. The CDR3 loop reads CASSPTGVRSYEQYF. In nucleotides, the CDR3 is TGCGCCAGCAGCCCGACAGGGGTCCGCTCCTACGAGCAGTACTTC.

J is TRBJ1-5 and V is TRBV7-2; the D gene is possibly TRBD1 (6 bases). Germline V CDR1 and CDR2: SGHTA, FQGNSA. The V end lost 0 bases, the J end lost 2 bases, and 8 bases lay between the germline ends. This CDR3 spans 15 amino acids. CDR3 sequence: CASSLAGGGNQPQHF. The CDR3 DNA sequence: TGTGCCAGCAGCTTAGCAGGGGGAGGCAATCAGCCCCAGCATTTT.

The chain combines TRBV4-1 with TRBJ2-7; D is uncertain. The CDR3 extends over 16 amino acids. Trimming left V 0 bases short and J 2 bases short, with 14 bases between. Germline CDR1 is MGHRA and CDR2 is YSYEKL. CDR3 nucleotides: TGCGCCAGCAGCCAAGAAGAACAGCCTATTACCTACGAGCAGTACTTC. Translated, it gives CASSQEEQPITYEQYF.